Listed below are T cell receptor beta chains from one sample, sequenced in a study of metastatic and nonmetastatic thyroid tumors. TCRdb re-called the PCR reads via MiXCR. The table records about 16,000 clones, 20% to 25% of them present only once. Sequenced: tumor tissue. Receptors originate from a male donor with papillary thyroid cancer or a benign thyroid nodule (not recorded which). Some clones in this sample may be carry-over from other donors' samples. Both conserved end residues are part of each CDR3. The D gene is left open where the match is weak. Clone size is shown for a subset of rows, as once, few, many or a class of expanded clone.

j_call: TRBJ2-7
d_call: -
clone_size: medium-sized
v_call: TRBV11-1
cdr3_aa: CASSLSRENEQYF
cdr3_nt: TGTGCCAGCAGCTTATCGCGGGAAAACGAGCAGTACTTC

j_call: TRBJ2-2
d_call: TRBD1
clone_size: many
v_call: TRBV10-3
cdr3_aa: CAIRVQGATGELFF
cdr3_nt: TGTGCCATCAGAGTACAGGGGGCGACCGGGGAGCTGTTTTTT

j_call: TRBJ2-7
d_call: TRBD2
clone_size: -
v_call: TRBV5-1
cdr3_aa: CASSPYVVAGLSYEQYF
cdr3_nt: TGCGCCAGCAGCCCGTATGTGGTAGCGGGACTCTCCTACGAGCAGTACTTC

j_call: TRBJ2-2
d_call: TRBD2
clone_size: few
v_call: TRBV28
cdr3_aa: CASSQTSARGELFF
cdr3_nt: TGTGCCAGCAGCCAGACTAGCGCTCGCGGGGAGCTGTTTTTT

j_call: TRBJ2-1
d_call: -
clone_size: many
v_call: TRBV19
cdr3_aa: CASSTPAYNEQFF
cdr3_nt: TGTGCCAGTAGTACCCCCGCCTACAATGAGCAGTTCTTC

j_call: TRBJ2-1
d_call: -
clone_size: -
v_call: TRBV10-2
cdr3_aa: CASSESGGQFSEQFF
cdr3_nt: TGCGCCAGCAGTGAGTCCGGCGGGCAGTTTAGTGAGCAGTTCTTC

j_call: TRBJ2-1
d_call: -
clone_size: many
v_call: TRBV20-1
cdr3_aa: CSADMGGSYNEQFF
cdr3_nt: TGCAGTGCGGACATGGGGGGCTCCTACAATGAGCAGTTCTTC

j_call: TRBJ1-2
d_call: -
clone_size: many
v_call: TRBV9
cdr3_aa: CASNTPASSVGYTF
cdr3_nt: TGTGCCAGCAACACACCCGCCAGTTCCGTAGGCTACACCTTC

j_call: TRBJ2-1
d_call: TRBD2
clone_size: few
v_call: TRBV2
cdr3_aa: CASRSGTSDHEQFF
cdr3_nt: TGTGCCAGCAGGTCCGGGACTAGCGATCATGAGCAGTTCTTC

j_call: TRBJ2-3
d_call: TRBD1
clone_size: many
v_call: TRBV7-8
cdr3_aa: CASSLVRRGRSDTQYF
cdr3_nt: TGTGCCAGCAGCTTAGTGCGCAGGGGGCGTTCAGATACGCAGTATTTT

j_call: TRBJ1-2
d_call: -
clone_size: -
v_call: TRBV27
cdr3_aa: CASGGGSGYGYNF
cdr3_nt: TGTGCCAGCGGGGGGGGGTCGGGCTATGGATACAACTTC

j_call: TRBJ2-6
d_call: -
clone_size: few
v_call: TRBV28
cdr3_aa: CASRQRDGANVLTF
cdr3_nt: TGTGCCAGCAGGCAAAGAGACGGGGCCAACGTCCTGACTTTC

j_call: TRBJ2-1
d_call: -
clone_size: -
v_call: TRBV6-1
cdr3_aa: CASTPRIYNEQFF
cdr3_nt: TGTGCCAGCACTCCAAGAATCTACAATGAGCAGTTCTTC

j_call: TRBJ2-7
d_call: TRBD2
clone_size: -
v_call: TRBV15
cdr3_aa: CATSRYRGGPHEQYF
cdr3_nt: TGTGCCACCAGCAGATATCGGGGGGGGCCCCACGAGCAGTACTTC

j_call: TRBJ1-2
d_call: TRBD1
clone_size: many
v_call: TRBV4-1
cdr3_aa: CASSQGGQLNYGYTF
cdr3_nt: TGCGCCAGCAGCCAGGGGGGACAGCTCAACTATGGCTACACCTTC

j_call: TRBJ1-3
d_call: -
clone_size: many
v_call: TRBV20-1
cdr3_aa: CSARGQGQAVYGNTIYF
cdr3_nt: TGCAGTGCTAGAGGGCAGGGACAAGCTGTTTATGGAAACACCATATATTTT

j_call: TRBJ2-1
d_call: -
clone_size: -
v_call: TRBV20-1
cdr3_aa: CSATAGYGVYNEQFF
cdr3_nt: TGCAGTGCTACCGCGGGATACGGGGTCTACAATGAGCAGTTCTTC

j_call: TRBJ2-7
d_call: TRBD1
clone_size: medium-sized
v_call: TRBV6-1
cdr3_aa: CASSIPGQGAYEQYF
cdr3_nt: TGTGCCAGCAGTATTCCGGGACAGGGGGCCTACGAGCAGTACTTC

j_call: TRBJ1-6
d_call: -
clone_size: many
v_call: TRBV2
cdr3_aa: CASSDWASREHNSPLHF
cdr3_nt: TGTGCCAGCAGTGATTGGGCCTCCAGGGAGCACAATTCACCCCTCCACTTT

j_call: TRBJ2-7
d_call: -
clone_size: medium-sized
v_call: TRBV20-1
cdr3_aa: CSARDGALLEQYF
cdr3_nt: TGCAGTGCTAGAGATGGGGCCCTACTCGAGCAGTACTTC

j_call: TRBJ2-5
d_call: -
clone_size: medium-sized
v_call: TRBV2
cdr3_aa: CASSEAGLETQYF
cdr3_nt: TGTGCCAGCAGTGAAGCAGGGTTGGAGACCCAGTACTTC

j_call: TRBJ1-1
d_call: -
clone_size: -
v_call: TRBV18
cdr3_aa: CASSPQGGRLTEAFF
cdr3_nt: TGTGCCAGCTCACCACAAGGGGGGAGGTTGACTGAAGCTTTCTTT

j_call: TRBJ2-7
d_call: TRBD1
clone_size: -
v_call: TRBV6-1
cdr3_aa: CATRDRVGYEQYF
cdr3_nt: TGTGCCACAAGGGACAGGGTCGGCTACGAGCAGTACTTC

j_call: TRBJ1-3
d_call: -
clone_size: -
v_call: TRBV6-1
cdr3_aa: CASNTLRVGNTIYF
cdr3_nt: TGTGCCAGTAATACCCTACGGGTCGGAAACACCATATATTTT

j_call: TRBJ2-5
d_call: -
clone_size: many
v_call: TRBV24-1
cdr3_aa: CATSGNQVRETQYF
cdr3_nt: TGTGCCACCAGTGGCAATCAGGTTCGGGAGACCCAGTACTTC

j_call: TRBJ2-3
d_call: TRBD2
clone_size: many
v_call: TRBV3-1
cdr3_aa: CASSQEPSGRMDTQYF
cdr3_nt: TGTGCCAGCAGCCAAGAACCTAGCGGGAGAATGGATACGCAGTATTTT

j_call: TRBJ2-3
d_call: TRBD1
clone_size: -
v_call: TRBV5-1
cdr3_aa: CASSGGTGTGATSTDTQYF
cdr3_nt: TGCGCCAGCAGCGGGGGAACCGGGACAGGGGCGACTAGCACAGATACGCAGTATTTT

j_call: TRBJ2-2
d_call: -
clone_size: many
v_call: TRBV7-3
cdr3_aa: CASSQRQAGTGELFF
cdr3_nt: TGTGCCAGCAGCCAAAGACAGGCTGGCACCGGGGAGCTGTTTTTT

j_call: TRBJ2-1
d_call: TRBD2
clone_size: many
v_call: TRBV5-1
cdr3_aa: CASSPGGTYNEQFF
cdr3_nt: TGCGCCAGCAGCCCGGGGGGGACGTACAATGAGCAGTTCTTC

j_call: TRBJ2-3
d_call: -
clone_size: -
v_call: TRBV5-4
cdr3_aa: CASSLEIGQSYSTDTQYF
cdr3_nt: TGTGCCAGCAGCTTGGAAATAGGACAGTCTTACAGCACAGATACGCAGTATTTT

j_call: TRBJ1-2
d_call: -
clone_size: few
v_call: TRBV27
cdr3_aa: CASRFLLGSNYGYTF
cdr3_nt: TGTGCCAGCAGGTTTCTTTTGGGGTCTAACTATGGCTACACCTTC

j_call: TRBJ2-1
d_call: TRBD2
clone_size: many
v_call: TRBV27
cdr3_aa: CASSLRLAGSNEQFF
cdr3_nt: TGTGCCAGCAGTTTAAGGCTAGCGGGATCCAATGAGCAGTTCTTC

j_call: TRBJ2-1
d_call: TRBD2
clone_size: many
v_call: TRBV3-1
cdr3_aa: CASSRGTSGRQQFF
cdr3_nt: TGTGCCAGCAGCCGCGGGACTAGCGGGAGGCAGCAGTTCTTC

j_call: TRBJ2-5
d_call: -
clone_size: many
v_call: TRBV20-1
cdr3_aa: CSARGTPGKEETQYF
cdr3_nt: TGCAGTGCTAGAGGTACACCGGGAAAAGAAGAGACCCAGTACTTC

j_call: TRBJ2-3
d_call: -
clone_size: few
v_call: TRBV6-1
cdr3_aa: CARSEDYGSDAQYF
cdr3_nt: TGTGCCAGAAGTGAAGACTATGGTAGCGATGCGCAGTATTTT

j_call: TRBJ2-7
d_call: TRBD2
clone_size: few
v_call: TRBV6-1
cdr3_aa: CASSASGGASYEQYF
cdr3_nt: TGTGCCAGTAGTGCTAGCGGGGGGGCCTCCTACGAGCAGTACTTC

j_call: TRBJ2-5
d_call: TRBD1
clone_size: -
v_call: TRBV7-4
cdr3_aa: CASSPWDRGVFETQYF
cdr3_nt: TGTGCCAGCAGCCCGTGGGACAGGGGTGTTTTCGAGACCCAGTACTTC

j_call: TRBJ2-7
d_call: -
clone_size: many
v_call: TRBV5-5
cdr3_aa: CASTPRQGTYEQYF
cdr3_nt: TGTGCCAGCACCCCTCGTCAGGGTACCTACGAGCAGTACTTC

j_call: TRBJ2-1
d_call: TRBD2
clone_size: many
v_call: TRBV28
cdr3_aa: CASMGLSRFPDNEQFF
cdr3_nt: TGTGCCAGCATGGGACTATCTCGTTTTCCGGACAATGAGCAGTTCTTC

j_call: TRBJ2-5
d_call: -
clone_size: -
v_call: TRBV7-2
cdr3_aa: CASSLARVEQETQYF
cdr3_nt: TGTGCCAGCAGCTTAGCCAGGGTGGAGCAAGAGACCCAGTACTTC

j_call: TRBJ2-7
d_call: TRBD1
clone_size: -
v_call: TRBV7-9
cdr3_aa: CASRLAGQGSYEQYF
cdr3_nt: TGTGCCAGCCGGTTGGCGGGACAGGGCTCCTACGAGCAGTACTTC

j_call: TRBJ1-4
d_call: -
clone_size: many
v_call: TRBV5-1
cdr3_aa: CASARDIGEKLFF
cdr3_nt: TGCGCCAGCGCCCGGGACATTGGTGAAAAACTGTTTTTT

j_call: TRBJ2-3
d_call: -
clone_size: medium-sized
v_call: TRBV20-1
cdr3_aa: CSASVRGRTDTQYF
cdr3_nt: TGCAGTGCTAGTGTTCGGGGGAGGACAGATACGCAGTATTTT

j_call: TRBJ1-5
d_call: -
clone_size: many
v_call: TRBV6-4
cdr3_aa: CARRIQGCNQPQHF
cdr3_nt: TGTGCCAGACGAATACAGGGTTGCAATCAGCCCCAGCATTTT

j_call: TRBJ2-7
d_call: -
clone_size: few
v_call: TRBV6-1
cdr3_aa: CASSESASYEQYF
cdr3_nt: TGTGCCAGCAGTGAATCGGCCTCCTACGAGCAGTACTTC

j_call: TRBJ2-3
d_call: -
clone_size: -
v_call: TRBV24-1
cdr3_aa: CATFLRQPSTDTQYF
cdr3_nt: TGTGCCACCTTCCTGCGACAGCCTAGCACAGATACGCAGTATTTT

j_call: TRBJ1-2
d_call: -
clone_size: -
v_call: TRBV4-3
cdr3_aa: CASSQDLNTGDGYTF
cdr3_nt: TGCGCCAGCAGCCAAGATCTAAATACGGGAGATGGCTACACCTTC

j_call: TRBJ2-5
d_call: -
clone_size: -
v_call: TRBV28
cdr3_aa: CAIRGAGRVTQYF
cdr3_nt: TGTGCCATCAGGGGGGCAGGGCGAGTGACCCAGTACTTC

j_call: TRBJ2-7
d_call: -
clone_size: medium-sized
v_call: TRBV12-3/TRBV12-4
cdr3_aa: CASSLGFYEQYF
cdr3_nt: TGTGCCAGCAGTTTAGGGTTCTACGAGCAGTACTTC

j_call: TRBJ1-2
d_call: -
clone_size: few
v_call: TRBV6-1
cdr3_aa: CATQGLEGMGAYGHTF
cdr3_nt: TGTGCCACCCAGGGCCTCGAAGGCATGGGGGCCTATGGCCACACCTTC

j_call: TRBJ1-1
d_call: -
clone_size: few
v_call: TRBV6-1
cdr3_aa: CASSDRQVAGSTEAFF
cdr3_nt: TGTGCCAGCAGTGATAGACAGGTCGCGGGTAGCACTGAAGCTTTCTTT

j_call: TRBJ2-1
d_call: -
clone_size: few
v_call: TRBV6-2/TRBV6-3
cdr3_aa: CANGLVLSGDNEQFF
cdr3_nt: TGTGCCAACGGACTGGTACTATCGGGGGACAATGAGCAGTTCTTC

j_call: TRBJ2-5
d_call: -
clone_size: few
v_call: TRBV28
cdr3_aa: CASSLGIPGETQYF
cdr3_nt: TGTGCCAGCAGTTTGGGAATCCCGGGCGAGACCCAGTACTTC

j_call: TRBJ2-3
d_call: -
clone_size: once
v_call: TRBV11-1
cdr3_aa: CASSSRFASTGTYTQYF
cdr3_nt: TGTGCCAGCAGCTCCCGGTTTGCCTCGACTGGAACATATACGCAGTATTTT